The 15 T cell receptor beta chains given below trace back to one sample, sequenced in a study of cytomegalovirus exposure and HLA in healthy donors. PCR used 60 Vbeta primers and 13 Jbeta primers. Assay used: immunoSEQ multiplex PCR; TCRdb lists only in-frame clones, some missing. The sample totals around 150,000 clones. The sequencing sample was made of PBMCs. The receptors here all came from a man aged 25 to 40 in good health and CMV-seronegative.

The V and J genes are TRBV5-5 and TRBJ2-1; 9 nucleotides line up with TRBD1. The CDR3 has 17 residues. Germline V lookup: CDR1 SGHKS, CDR2 YYEKEE (reference sequence). The J segment lost 1 base and the V segment lost 6 bases, leaving 11 bases of the junction unmatched. CDR3 DNA: TGTGCCAGCAAGCGTTCCCCCGGGACAGGGTCCTACAATGAGCAGTTCTTC. Translated, it gives CASKRSPGTGSYNEQFF.

The chain is built from TRBV15 and TRBJ2-3, with 7 nucleotides matching TRBD2. The CDR3 sequence is 15 residues long. Trimming cost V 0 bases and J 8 bases; bases outside gene matches: 8. From germline, CDR1 is LNHNV and CDR2 YYDKDF (reference sequence). The CDR3 is CATSRDLGGGVTQYF. The CDR3 DNA is TGTGCCACCAGCAGAGATCTCGGGGGAGGGGTTACGCAGTATTTT.

CDR3 amino acids: CASSTGGLQPQHF. The CDR3 nucleotides read TGCGCCAGCAGTACAGGGGGCCTTCAGCCCCAGCATTTT. The chain is built from TRBV10-2 and TRBJ1-5; 9 bases agree with TRBD1. The CDR3 length is 13 residues. Germline CDR1 is WSHSY and CDR2 is SAAADI. Trimming at V came to 5 bases and at J to 6 bases, leaving 2 bases not matched to a gene.

This chain links TRBV2 with TRBJ1-2; TRBD1 is a possible D gene (6 bases). This CDR3 contains 15 residues. Trimming removed 5 bases from V and 4 bases from J, with 17 bases in between. Germline lookup yields CDR1 SNHLY and CDR2 FYNNEI. CDR3 residues: CASSLRWAGAYGYTF. The CDR3 nucleotides are TGTGCCAGCAGTCTTCGATGGGCGGGGGCCTATGGCTACACCTTC.

The V call is TRBV5-1, the J call TRBJ2-2; D unclear. Germline V CDR1 and CDR2: SGHRS, YFSETQ. Trimming stripped 4 bases from V and 0 bases from J, with 10 bases between. The CDR3 loop spans 15 amino acids. Written as DNA, the CDR3 is TGCGCCAGCAGCCCGGCGGCAACGAACACCGGGGAGCTGTTTTTT. It translates to CASSPAATNTGELFF.

The chain recombines TRBV7-2 with TRBJ2-3, with D perhaps TRBD2 (6 bases). From germline, CDR1 is SGHTA and CDR2 FQGNSA. CDR3 length: 17 residues. Trimming pared 3 bases from V and 3 bases from J, leaving 19 bases between. Here the CDR3 reads CASSFGRVGGSTDTQYF. Written as DNA, the CDR3 is TGTGCCAGCAGCTTTGGACGTGTGGGAGGTAGTACAGATACGCAGTATTTT.

The chain links TRBV4-1 to TRBJ2-7; tentatively, D is TRBD1 (6 bases). The CDR3 totals 13 residues. CDR1 is MGHRA, CDR2 YSYEKL, per germline. V lost 6 bases and J 1 base, leaving 10 bases between the germline ends. The CDR3 DNA reads as TGCGCCAGCAGTTGGACAGTATCCTACGAGCAGTACTTC. Translation: CASSWTVSYEQYF.

CDR3 sequence (DNA): TGTGCCAGCAGCTTAAGGGGGACAAGCAACTATGGCTACACCTTC. It is translated as CASSLRGTSNYGYTF. The chain links TRBV11-2 to TRBJ1-2; maybe TRBD1 (6 bases). The CDR3 loop spans 15 amino acids. V gave up 2 bases and J gave up 2 bases, with 12 bases separating them. The germline V gene has CDR1 SGHAT and CDR2 FQNNGV. The variable domain in full, completed from reference TRBV11-2 and TRBJ1-2, reads EAGVAQSPRYKIIEKRQSVAFWCNPISGHATLYWYQQILGQGPKLLIQFQNNGVVDDSQLPKDRFSAERLKGVDSTLKIQPAKLEDSAVYLCASSLRGTSNYGYTFGSGTRLTVV.

The chain employs TRBV7-2 and TRBJ2-7, with 7 nucleotides matching TRBD2. The CDR3 covers 12 residues. The V gene end was trimmed by 4 bases and the J gene end by 6 bases; junction bases not matched to a gene: 3. Per the germline V gene, CDR1 is SGHTA and CDR2 is FQGNSA. The CDR3, as DNA: TGTGCCAGCAGCTGGTCTAGCGGCGAGCAGTACTTC. Translation: CASSWSSGEQYF.

The chain couples TRBV7-3 to TRBJ2-1; 13 bases are a match to TRBD2. The CDR3 extends over 19 amino acids. V dropped 1 base and J dropped 9; count of bases not matched to a gene: 15. The germline CDR1 and CDR2 sequences are SGHTA and FQGTGA. The CDR3 sequence is CASSLNPGLAGRAGGEQFF. The CDR3, as DNA: TGTGCCAGCAGCTTAAACCCGGGACTAGCGGGACGGGCGGGGGGTGAGCAGTTCTTC.

The chain has TRBV5-4 and TRBJ2-1; the D gene is possibly TRBD1 (6 bases). Trimming removed 4 bases at V and 2 bases at J, with 13 bases between. Germline V gives CDR1 SGHNT, CDR2 YYREEE (reference sequence). The CDR3 totals 15 residues. The CDR3 region is CASSPRQGTYNEQFF. The CDR3, as DNA: TGTGCCAGCAGCCCGAGGCAGGGGACCTACAATGAGCAGTTCTTC.

The genes are TRBV6-1 and TRBJ2-7; tentatively, D is TRBD1 (6 bases). CDR3 length: 15 amino acids. Per the germline V gene, CDR1 is MNHNS and CDR2 is SASEGT. The V end lost 3 bases, the J end lost 3 bases, and 15 bases lay between the germline ends. The CDR3: CASSDEQGFSYEQYF. As DNA, the CDR3 is TGTGCCAGCAGTGACGAGCAGGGGTTTAGCTACGAGCAGTACTTC.

The chain recombines TRBV9 with TRBJ2-1; D is ambiguous. Germline lookup yields CDR1 SGDLS and CDR2 YYNGEE. With 0 bases removed from V and 7 bases from J, the gap between germline ends came to 14 bases. The CDR3 contains 15 residues. CDR3 DNA sequence: TGTGCCAGCAGCGTAGGTCCCACCCCGGTGAATGAGCAGTTCTTC. Translated: CASSVGPTPVNEQFF.

The V and J genes are TRBV9 and TRBJ2-3, with D maybe TRBD1 (5 bases). CDR1 SGDLS and CDR2 YYNGEE come from the germline V gene. The germline V and J ends were trimmed by 6 bases and 5 bases, with 16 bases remaining between them. The CDR3 runs 14 residues. The CDR3 DNA sequence: TGTGCCAGCAAGGGCAGGGCGTCGGGAGATACGCAGTATTTT. This encodes CASKGRASGDTQYF.

The J gene is TRBJ1-4, the V gene TRBV19; D unresolved. The germline V gene encodes CDR1 LNHDA and CDR2 SQIVND (reference sequence). V was trimmed by 5 bases and J by 5 bases, leaving 6 bases between them. The CDR3 extends over 12 amino acids. The CDR3 DNA is TGTGCCAGTAGTCAAGCCAATGAAAAACTGTTTTTT. It codes for CASSQANEKLFF.